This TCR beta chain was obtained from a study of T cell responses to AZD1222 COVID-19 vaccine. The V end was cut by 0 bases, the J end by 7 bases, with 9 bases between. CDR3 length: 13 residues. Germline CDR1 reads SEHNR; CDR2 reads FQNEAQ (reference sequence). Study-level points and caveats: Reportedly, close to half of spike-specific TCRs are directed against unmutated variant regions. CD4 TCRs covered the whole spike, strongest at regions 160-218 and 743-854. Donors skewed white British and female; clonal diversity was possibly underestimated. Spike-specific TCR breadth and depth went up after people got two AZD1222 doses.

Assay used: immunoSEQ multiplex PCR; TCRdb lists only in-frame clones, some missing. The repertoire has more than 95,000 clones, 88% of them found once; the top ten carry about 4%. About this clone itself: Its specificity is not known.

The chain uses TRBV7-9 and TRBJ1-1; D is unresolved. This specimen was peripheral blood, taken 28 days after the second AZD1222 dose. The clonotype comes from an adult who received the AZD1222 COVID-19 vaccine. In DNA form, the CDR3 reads TGTGCCAGCAGCTTAGCTTCGGAAAATGAAGCTTTCTTT. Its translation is CASSLASENEAFF.